This T cell receptor beta chain was recovered during a study of T cell responses to AZD1222 COVID-19 vaccine. General observations from the study: Targeting of unmutated variant regions was reportedly seen in nearly half of spike-specific TCRs.

The table came from immunoSEQ multiplex PCR; TCRdb's copy has only in-frame clones and leaves some out. The sample has some 130,000 clones, roughly 93% seen once. Germline loops: CDR1 MGHDK, CDR2 SYGVNS. This CDR3 has 17 amino acids. V trimming: 6 bases; J trimming: 1 base; junction bases outside the gene matches: 9. With respect to this clone: The antigen is not known.

The TCR originated in an adult in good health. Sequencing was performed on peripheral blood, taken on day 0 of AZD1222 vaccination. The rearrangement joins TRBV25-1 to TRBJ1-1; 12 positions agree with TRBD1. CDR3 DNA sequence: TGTGCCAGCAGGGGTACCGGGACAGGGGGCTCGAACACTGAAGCTTTCTTT. Translated: CASRGTGTGGSNTEAFF. The entire variable domain, with the rest obtained from reference TRBV25-1 and TRBJ1-1, is as follows: EADIYQTPRYLVIGTGKKITLECSQTMGHDKMYWYQQDPGMELHLIHYSYGVNSTEKGDLSSESTVSRIRTEHFPLTLESARPSHTSQYLCASRGTGTGGSNTEAFFGQGTRLTVV.